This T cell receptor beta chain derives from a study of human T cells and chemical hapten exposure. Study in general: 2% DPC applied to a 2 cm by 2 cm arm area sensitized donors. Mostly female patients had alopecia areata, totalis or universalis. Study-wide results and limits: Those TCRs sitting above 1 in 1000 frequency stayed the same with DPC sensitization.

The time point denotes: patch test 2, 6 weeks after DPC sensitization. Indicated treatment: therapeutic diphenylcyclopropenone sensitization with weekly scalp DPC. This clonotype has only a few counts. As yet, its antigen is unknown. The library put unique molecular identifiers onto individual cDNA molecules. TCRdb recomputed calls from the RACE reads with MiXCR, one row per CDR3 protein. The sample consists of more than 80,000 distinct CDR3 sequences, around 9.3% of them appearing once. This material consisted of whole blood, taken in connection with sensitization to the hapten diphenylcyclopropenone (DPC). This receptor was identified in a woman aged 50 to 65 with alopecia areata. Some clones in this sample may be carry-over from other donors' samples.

CDR3 DNA: TGTGCCAGCAGCCCCGCGGTCCTCTATGGCTACACCTTC. Its protein product is CASSPAVLYGYTF. This chain uses TRBV7-2 with TRBJ1-2; D call uncertain. Trimming stripped 5 bases from V and 4 bases from J, with 11 bases between. CDR3 length equals 13 residues. Germline values: CDR1 SGHTA, CDR2 FQGNSA.